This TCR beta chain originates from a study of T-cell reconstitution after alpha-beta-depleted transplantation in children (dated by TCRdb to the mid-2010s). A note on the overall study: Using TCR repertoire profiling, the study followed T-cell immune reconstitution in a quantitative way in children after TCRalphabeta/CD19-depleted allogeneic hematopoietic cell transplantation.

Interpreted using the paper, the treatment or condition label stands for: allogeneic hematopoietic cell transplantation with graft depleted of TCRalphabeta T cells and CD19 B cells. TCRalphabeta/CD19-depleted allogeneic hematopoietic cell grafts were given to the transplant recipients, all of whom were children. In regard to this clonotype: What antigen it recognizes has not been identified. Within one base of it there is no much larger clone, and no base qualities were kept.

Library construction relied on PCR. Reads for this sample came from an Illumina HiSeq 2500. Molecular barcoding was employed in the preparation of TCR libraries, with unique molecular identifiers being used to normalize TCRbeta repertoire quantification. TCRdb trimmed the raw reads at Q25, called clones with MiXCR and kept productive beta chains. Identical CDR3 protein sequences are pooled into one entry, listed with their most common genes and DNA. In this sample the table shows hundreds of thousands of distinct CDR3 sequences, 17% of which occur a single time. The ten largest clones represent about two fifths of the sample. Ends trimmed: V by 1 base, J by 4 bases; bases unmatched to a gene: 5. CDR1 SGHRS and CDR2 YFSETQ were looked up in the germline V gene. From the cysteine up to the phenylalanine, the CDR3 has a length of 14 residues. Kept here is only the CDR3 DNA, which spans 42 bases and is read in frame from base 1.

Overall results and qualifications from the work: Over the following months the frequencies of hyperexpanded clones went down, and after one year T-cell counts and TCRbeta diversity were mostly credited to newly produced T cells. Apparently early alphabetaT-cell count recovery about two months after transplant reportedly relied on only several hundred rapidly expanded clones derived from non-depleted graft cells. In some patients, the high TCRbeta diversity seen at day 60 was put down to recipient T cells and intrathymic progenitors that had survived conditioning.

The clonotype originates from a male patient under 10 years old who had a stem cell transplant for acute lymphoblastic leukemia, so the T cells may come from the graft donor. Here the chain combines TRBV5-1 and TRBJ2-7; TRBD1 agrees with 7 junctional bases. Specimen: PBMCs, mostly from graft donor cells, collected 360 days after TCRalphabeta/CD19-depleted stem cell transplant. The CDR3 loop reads CASSLRGQKYEQYF. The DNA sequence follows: TGCGCCAGCAGCTTGCGGGGACAGAAGTACGAGCAGTACTTC.